A selection of T cell receptor beta chains follows, all from one sample in a study of T-cell memory formation after mild COVID-19. MiXCR, applied by TCRdb to the 5' RACE reads, yields one record per CDR3 protein. The sample yields hundreds of thousands of distinct CDR3 sequences, more than 15% seen once. The sample taken for sequencing was PBMCs or a T cell subset sorted from them (not recorded which). The receptors here all came from a man in his late teens or twenties who had mild COVID-19 (a few samples of this study predate the infection). Cell type and time point are not known. Both conserved end residues are part of each CDR3. D genes are given only for firm matches. Some rows have no size entry. The others give once, few or many, or a class for an expanded clone.

j_gene	abundance	d_gene	v_gene	CDR3aa	CDR3nt
TRBJ2-7	few	.	TRBV10-3	CAISGRGEQYF	TGTGCCATCAGTGGGAGGGGAGAGCAGTACTTC
TRBJ2-3	.	TRBD2	TRBV6-5	CASSYRAGKDTQYF	TGTGCCAGCAGTTACAGAGCGGGGAAGGATACGCAGTATTTT
TRBJ1-1	.	.	TRBV20-1	CSAQGGIFTEAFF	TGCAGTGCCCAGGGAGGGATATTCACTGAAGCTTTCTTT
TRBJ1-4	.	.	TRBV3-1	CASSQSENEKLFF	TGTGCCAGCAGTCAGTCGGAAAATGAAAAACTGTTTTTT
TRBJ2-5	few	.	TRBV6-6	CASSSWGGPTQETQYF	TGTGCCAGCAGTTCCTGGGGGGGCCCCACACAAGAGACCCAGTACTTC
TRBJ2-1	few	.	TRBV14	CASSQAIGNNEQFF	TGTGCCAGCAGCCAAGCAATAGGGAACAATGAGCAGTTCTTC
TRBJ2-5	few	.	TRBV7-6	CASSLWGEYSQETQYF	TGTGCCAGCAGCCTATGGGGGGAGTACAGTCAAGAGACCCAGTACTTC
TRBJ2-1	many	TRBD2	TRBV7-2	CASSSLGTSGVTYNEQFF	TGTGCCAGCAGCTCCCTTGGGACTAGCGGGGTAACCTACAATGAGCAGTTCTTC
TRBJ2-7	.	.	TRBV5-1	CASSLVSQFYEQYF	TGCGCCAGCAGCTTGGTTAGCCAGTTCTACGAGCAGTACTTC
TRBJ2-6	.	.	TRBV5-4	CASKGSGANVLTF	TGTGCCAGCAAGGGCTCCGGGGCCAACGTCCTGACTTTC
TRBJ2-7	.	.	TRBV5-5	CASSSSFSNRGEQYF	TGTGCCAGCAGCTCATCGTTCAGCAACCGGGGGGAGCAGTACTTC
TRBJ2-1	.	TRBD2	TRBV7-3	CASSLSSGASMNEQFF	TGTGCCAGCAGCTTATCTAGCGGGGCGAGTATGAATGAGCAGTTCTTC
TRBJ2-5	.	.	TRBV5-6	CASSLGMVAVARWGQETQYF	TGTGCCAGCAGCTTGGGTATGGTTGCCGTGGCCCGCTGGGGCCAAGAGACCCAGTACTTC
TRBJ2-3	few	TRBD1	TRBV6-5	CATGQGLDTQYF	TGTGCCACCGGACAGGGATTAGATACGCAGTATTTT
TRBJ1-2	few	.	TRBV4-1	CASSQGAGGYTF	TGCGCCAGCAGCCAGGGGGCCGGTGGCTACACCTTC
TRBJ2-3	many	TRBD2	TRBV24-1	CATSSGGGPDTQYF	TGTGCCACCAGTAGCGGGGGGGGCCCAGATACGCAGTATTTT
TRBJ2-3	.	.	TRBV5-6	CASSYLQGIGDTQYF	TGTGCCAGCAGCTACCTTCAGGGAATAGGAGATACGCAGTATTTT
TRBJ2-5	few	.	TRBV18	CASSPGTGKETQYF	TGTGCCAGCTCACCTGGGACTGGAAAAGAGACCCAGTACTTC
TRBJ2-3	few	.	TRBV27	CASSLQTSTDTQYF	TGTGCCAGCAGTTTGCAGACTAGCACAGATACGCAGTATTTT
TRBJ2-7	many	.	TRBV12-3/TRBV12-4	CASSLYEQYF	TGTGCCAGCAGTCTCTACGAGCAGTACTTC
TRBJ1-2	.	.	TRBV3-1	CASSPETVGYYGYTF	TGTGCCAGCAGCCCAGAGACAGTCGGCTATTATGGCTACACCTTC
TRBJ2-7	many	.	TRBV27	CASTKTGNYEQYF	TGTGCCAGCACAAAAACAGGGAACTACGAGCAGTACTTC
TRBJ1-6	.	.	TRBV7-3	CASSSRIDSPLHF	TGTGCCAGCAGCTCACGTATTGATTCACCCCTCCACTTT
TRBJ2-2	.	TRBD2	TRBV5-1	CASTGGAGGELFF	TGCGCCAGCACCGGGGGGGCCGGCGGGGAGCTGTTTTTT